This TCR beta chain was identified in a study of shared clonotypes between healthy human individuals. Across the study: CD8 memory received one plate per donor, CD8 naive two, CD4 memory three and CD4 naive three.

TCRdb's table, derived via immunoSEQ multiplex PCR, lists solely in-frame clones and lacks some. Among a few million clones listed, about 94% were seen once. Naive CD8 cells lacked CD45RO, underwent positive selection for CCR7 and left out terminally differentiated effector memory CD45RA+ cells. The sequence was collected from a man between 18 and 29 years old in good health. Some clones in this sample may be carry-over from other donors' samples. The source material was naive CD8+ T cells from PBMCs.

CDR3 amino acids: CASSSRINRGLAKNIQYF. In DNA, the CDR3 is TGTGCCAGCAGTTCACGAATAAACAGGGGGCTCGCCAAAAACATTCAGTACTTC. This chain links TRBV28 with TRBJ2-4; 9 bases are shared with TRBD1. With V trimmed by 4 bases and J by 1 base, 11 bases remained unmatched. The CDR3 totals 18 residues. Germline V gives CDR1 MDHEN, CDR2 SYDVKM. The entire variable domain, with the rest obtained from reference TRBV28 and TRBJ2-4, is as follows: DVKVTQSSRYLVKRTGEKVFLECVQDMDHENMFWYRQDPGLGLRLIYFSYDVKMKEKGDIPEGYSVSREKKERFSLILESASTNQTSMYLCASSSRINRGLAKNIQYFGAGTRLSVL.